This T cell receptor beta chain emerged from a study of OX40 agonist ivuxolimab in advanced cancers. TCRdb keeps only in-frame clones here, not all; method: immunoSEQ multiplex PCR. This table holds about 150,000 clones, approximately 90% found once. This sequence was found in an adult with an advanced solid tumor such as melanoma, head and neck, liver or kidney cancer. The material was CD4+ or CD8+ T cells sorted from blood, obtained in a trial of the OX40 agonist ivuxolimab.

The CDR3 DNA is TGTGCCAGCAGCAACCCCGGGACTAGCCAGTTCTTC. Translating gives CASSNPGTSQFF. V and J are TRBV5-4 and TRBJ2-1, with 9 nucleotides matching TRBD2. CDR1 and CDR2 from the germline V gene are SGHNT and YYREEE (reference sequence). With 4 bases clipped from V and 13 bases from J, the junction kept 6 bases outside the gene matches. CDR3 size: 12 residues.